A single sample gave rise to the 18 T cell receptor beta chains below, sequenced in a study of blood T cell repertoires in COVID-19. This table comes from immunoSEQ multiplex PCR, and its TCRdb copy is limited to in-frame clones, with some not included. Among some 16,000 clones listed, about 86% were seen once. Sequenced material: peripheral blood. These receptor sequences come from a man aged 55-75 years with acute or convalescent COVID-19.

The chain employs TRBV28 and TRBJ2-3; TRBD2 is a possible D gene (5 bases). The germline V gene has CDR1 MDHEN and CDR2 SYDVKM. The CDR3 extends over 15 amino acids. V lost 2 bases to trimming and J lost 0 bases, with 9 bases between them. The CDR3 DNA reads TGTGCCAGCAGTTTAGTAGCGACTAGCACAGATACGCAGTATTTT. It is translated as CASSLVATSTDTQYF.

CDR3 in amino acids: CSVDQAGGYQETQYF. The CDR3, as DNA: TGCAGCGTTGATCAAGCGGGAGGGTACCAAGAGACCCAGTACTTC. The chain is built from TRBV29-1 and TRBJ2-5; TRBD2 aligns across 10 bases. J lost 0 bases, V lost 3 bases, and 4 bases had no gene match. The CDR3 spans 15 residues. The germline gives CDR1 SQVTM, CDR2 ANQGSEA.

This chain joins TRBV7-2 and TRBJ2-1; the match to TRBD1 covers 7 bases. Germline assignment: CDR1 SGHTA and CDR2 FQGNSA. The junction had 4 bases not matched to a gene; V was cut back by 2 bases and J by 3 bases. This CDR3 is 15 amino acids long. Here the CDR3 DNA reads TGTGCCAGCAGCTTATTAACAGGGGTCTACAATGAGCAGTTCTTC. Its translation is CASSLLTGVYNEQFF.

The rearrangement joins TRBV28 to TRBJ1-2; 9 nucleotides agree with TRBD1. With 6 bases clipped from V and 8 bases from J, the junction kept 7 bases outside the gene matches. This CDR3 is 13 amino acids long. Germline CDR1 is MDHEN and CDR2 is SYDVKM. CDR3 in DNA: TGTGCCAGCAGCTCGGGACAGGGAGGGGGCTACACCTTC. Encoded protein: CASSSGQGGGYTF.

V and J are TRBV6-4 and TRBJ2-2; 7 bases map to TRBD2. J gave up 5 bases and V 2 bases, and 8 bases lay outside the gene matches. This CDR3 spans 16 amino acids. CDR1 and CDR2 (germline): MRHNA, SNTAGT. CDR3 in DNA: TGTGCCAGCAGTGACCCCACCCGGGGAGGGACCGGGGAGCTGTTTTTT. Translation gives CASSDPTRGGTGELFF.

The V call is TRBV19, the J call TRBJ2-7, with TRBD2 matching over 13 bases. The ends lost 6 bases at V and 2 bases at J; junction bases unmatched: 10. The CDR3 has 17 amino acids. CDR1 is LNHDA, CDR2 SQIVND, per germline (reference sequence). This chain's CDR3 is CASRSGTSGTTTYEQYF. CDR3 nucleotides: TGTGCCAGTAGAAGTGGGACTAGCGGGACCACCACCTACGAGCAGTACTTC.

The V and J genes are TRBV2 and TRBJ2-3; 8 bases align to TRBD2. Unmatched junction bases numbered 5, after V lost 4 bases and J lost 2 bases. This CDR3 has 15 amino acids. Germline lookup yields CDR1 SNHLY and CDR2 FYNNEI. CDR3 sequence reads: CASSGLAQTTDTQYF. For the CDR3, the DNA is TGTGCCAGCAGTGGACTAGCGCAGACCACAGATACGCAGTATTTT.

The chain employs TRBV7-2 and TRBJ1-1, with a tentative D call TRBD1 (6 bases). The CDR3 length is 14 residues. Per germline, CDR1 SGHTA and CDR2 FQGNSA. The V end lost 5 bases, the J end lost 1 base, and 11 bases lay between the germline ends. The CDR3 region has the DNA TGTGCCAGCAGCGGGGGACACGCGAACACTGAAGCTTTCTTT. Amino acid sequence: CASSGGHANTEAFF.

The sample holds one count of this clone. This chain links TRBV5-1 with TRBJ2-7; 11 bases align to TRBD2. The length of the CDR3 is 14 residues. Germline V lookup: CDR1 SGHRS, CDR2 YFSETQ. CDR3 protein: CARRLAGGLYEQYF. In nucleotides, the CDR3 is TGCGCTAGAAGGCTAGCGGGGGGCCTGTACGAGCAGTACTTC.

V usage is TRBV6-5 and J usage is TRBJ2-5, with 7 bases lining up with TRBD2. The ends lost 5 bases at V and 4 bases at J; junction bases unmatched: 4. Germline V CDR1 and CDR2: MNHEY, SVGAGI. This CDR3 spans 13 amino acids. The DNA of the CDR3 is TGTGCCAGCAGTCAACGACTAGCAGAGACCCAGTACTTC. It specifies CASSQRLAETQYF.

CDR3 residues: CASSLQGAYGYTF. The CDR3 DNA follows: TGTGCCAGCAGTTTACAGGGGGCCTATGGCTACACCTTC. This rearrangement joins TRBV12-3 or TRBV12-4 to TRBJ1-2, with 8 nucleotides matching TRBD1. Trimming cost V 2 bases and J 4 bases; bases outside gene matches: 0. This CDR3 is 13 amino acids long.

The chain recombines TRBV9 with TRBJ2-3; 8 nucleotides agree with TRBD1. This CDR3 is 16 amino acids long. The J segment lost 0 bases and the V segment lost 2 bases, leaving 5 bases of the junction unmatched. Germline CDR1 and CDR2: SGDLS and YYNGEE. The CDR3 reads CASSVTGGGSTDTQYF. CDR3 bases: TGTGCCAGCAGCGTCACAGGGGGTGGGAGCACAGATACGCAGTATTTT.

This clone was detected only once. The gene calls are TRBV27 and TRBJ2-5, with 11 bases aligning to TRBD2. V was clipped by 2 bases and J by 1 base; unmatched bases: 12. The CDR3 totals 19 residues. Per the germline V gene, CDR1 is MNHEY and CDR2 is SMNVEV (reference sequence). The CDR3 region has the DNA TGTGCCAGCAGTTTACGCCCCCCCGGACTAGCGGGCTTCCAAGAGACCCAGTACTTC. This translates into CASSLRPPGLAGFQETQYF.

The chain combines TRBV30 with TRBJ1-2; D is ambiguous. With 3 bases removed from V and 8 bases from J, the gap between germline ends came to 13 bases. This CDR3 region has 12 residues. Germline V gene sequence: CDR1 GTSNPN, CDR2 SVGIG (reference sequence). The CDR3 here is CAWRLAPQGYTF. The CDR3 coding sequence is TGTGCCTGGAGACTAGCACCGCAAGGCTACACCTTC.

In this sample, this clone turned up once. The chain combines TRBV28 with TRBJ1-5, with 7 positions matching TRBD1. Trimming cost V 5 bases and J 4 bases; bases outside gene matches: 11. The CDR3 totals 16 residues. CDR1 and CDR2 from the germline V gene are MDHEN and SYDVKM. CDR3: CASSLFRDRVNQPQHF. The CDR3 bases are TGTGCCAGCAGTCTCTTCAGAGACAGGGTTAATCAGCCCCAGCATTTT.

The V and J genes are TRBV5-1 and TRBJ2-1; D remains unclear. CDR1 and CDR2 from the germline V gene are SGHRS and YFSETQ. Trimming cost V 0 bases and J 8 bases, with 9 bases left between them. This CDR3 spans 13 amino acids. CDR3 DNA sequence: TGCGCCAGCAGCTTGGCCGGTATGGATGAGCAGTTCTTC. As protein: CASSLAGMDEQFF. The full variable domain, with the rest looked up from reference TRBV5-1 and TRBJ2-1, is KAGVTQTPRYLIKTRGQQVTLSCSPISGHRSVSWYQQTPGQGLQFLFEYFSETQRNKGNFPGRFSGRQFSNSRSEMNVSTLELGDSALYLCASSLAGMDEQFFGPGTRLTVL.

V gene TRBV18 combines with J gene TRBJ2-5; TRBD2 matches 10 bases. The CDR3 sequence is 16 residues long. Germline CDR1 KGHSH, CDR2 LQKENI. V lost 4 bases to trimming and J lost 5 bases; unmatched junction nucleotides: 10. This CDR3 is CASSQSLQTSGETQYF. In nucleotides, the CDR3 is TGTGCCAGCTCACAGAGCCTCCAGACTAGCGGGGAGACCCAGTACTTC.

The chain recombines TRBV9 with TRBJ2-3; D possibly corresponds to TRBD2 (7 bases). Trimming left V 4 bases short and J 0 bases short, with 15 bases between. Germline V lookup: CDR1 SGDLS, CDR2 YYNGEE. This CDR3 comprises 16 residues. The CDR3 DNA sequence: TGTGCCAGCAGCCTCGGGGGGCGGGGTAGCACAGATACGCAGTATTTT. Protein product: CASSLGGRGSTDTQYF.